This T cell receptor (beta chain) derives from a study of a mutant IDH1 vaccine in newly diagnosed glioma. Study context: Patients received vaccination from 4-6 weeks after radiotherapy alone, or with temozolomide cycles. Patients got radiotherapy, temozolomide, or both beforehand, and most got both. Treated patients showed a male proportion of about 62%, a female proportion of around 40%, and a mean age of 40.4 years.

Study findings and constraints: Seemingly, top peripheral T cell clonotype changes bore no relation to pseudoprogression.

This sample's time point: week 5, during vaccination. Mutant IDH1 20-mer peptide, at 300 ug, made up each vaccine dose, with topical imiquimod. Germline V gene sequence: CDR1 SGDLS, CDR2 YYNGEE. CDR3 size: 16 residues. Germline trimming cut 4 bases from V and 4 bases from J; bases unmatched to any gene: 6. Produced via immunoSEQ multiplex PCR; TCRdb's table is partial and in-frame only. The data hold approximately 39,000 clones, with 81% observed a single time. A single count supports this clone. What it recognizes is unknown. This TCR was recovered from a man aged 50-60 years with glioma. Sample: PBMCs, taken from a glioma patient whose treatment included an IDH1 peptide vaccine. The chain joins TRBV9 to TRBJ2-1; 12 nucleotides align to TRBD2. The CDR3 here is CASSPRLAGVYNEQFF. The CDR3 bases are TGTGCCAGCAGCCCTCGACTAGCGGGGGTATACAATGAGCAGTTCTTC.